Below, one TCR beta chain is given with its context. The sample comes from a study of patients and donors after allogeneic stem cell transplantation. One entry per CDR3 protein results from TCRdb running MiXCR on the RT-PCR reads. The sample yields roughly 940,000 distinct CDR3 sequences, roughly 18% seen once. The V end lost 7 bases, the J end lost 6 bases, and 21 bases lay between the germline ends. CDR1 is DFQATT and CDR2 is SNEGSKA in the germline V gene (reference sequence). The CDR3 has 15 residues. The J gene is TRBJ1-4, the V gene TRBV20-1; D is unresolved. The TCR comes from a human donor who was either an allogeneic HSCT recipient or a stem cell or donor lymphocyte infusion donor (not recorded which). It is not recorded whose cells these are; they may come from a transplant donor. The specimen was blood, either unsorted or a sorted T cell fraction (not recorded which). The CDR3 DNA reads as TGCAGTGTCCAAGGCCTGTCCCTACGTGATGAAAAACTGTTTTTT. It yields the protein CSVQGLSLRDEKLFF.